Sequencing of this TCR beta chain was carried out in a study of shared clonotypes between healthy human individuals. Study as a whole: Used for every donor were three CD4 naive, three CD4 memory, two CD8 naive and one CD8 memory plate. Regarding the study as a whole: Relative to memory subsets, naive subsets generally showed larger estimated richness.

This clone has only one observation. The antigen is not known. Using immunoSEQ multiplex PCR, the repertoire was profiled, and TCRdb retains in-frame clones only, with some absent. Of approximately 2.5 million clones in the sample, more than 80% were seen once. Sequenced sample: naive CD4+ T cells sorted from blood. This sample's subset: CD45RA+ positively selected. The receptor was isolated from a man aged 18 to 30 in good health.

CDR3 bases: TGTGCCACTCACAGGGGGCAGGACGAGCAGTACTTC. This encodes CATHRGQDEQYF. The rearrangement joins TRBV6-5 to TRBJ2-7; 9 nucleotides line up with TRBD1. This CDR3 spans 12 amino acids. Germline CDR1 MNHEY, CDR2 SVGAGI. After removal of 10 bases from V and 5 bases from J, the junction contained 6 bases not matched to a gene.